At least ten counts were recorded for the clone carrying this T cell receptor beta chain. Its specificity is unknown. Library construction for TCR beta used iRepertoire HTBI primers and Arm-PCR of CDR3 regions. MiXCR, run by TCRdb on the multiplex PCR reads, gives a single entry per CDR3 protein. The sample shows 370,000 or so distinct CDR3 sequences, 15% to 20% of them seen only once. The data belong to a study of regulatory T cells in long-lasting Graves disease. Study-level points and caveats: Peripheral blood alone, not thyroid tissue, underwent study.

Time point defined: newly diagnosed GD, antithyroid drugs for less than 3 months. Construction of the TCR library relied on RNA isolated from PBMCs. The junction had 7 bases not matched to a gene; V was cut back by 0 bases and J by 4 bases. The CDR3 is made up of 15 amino acids. The germline CDR1 and CDR2 sequences are GTSNPN and SVGIG (reference sequence). In addition, the sample was reused for a study of T cells in Graves' hyperthyroidism and ophthalmopathy.

The origin of this receptor is a woman between 18 and 30 years old with Graves disease. This material consisted of peripheral blood mononuclear cells (PBMCs), taken at new diagnosis, from a patient treated with antithyroid drugs. The J gene is TRBJ1-2, the V gene TRBV30, with 8 nucleotides matching TRBD1. DNA for the CDR3: TGTGCCTGGAGTGTAATGACAGGGGTTCGCTATGGCTACACCTTC. As protein: CAWSVMTGVRYGYTF.